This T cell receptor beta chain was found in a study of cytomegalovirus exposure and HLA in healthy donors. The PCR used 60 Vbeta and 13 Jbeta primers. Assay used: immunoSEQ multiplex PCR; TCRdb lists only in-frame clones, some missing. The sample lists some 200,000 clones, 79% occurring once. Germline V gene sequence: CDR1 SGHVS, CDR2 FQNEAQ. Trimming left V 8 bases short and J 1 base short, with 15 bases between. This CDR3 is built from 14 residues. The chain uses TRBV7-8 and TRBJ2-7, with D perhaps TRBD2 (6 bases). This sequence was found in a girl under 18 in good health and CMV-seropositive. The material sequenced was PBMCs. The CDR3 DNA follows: TGTGCCAGCCGAACCTTTGCGGGGTCCTACGAGCAGTACTTC. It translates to CASRTFAGSYEQYF.